This T cell receptor (beta chain) appears in the sequencing data of a study of cytomegalovirus exposure and HLA in healthy donors. The PCR ran on 60 Vbeta and 13 Jbeta primers. Profiling relied on immunoSEQ multiplex PCR, and the TCRdb table lists in-frame clones only, not all of them. The ten top clones account for more than 0.5%, within a sample of about 100,000 clones. The receptor's source is a man over 45 in good health and CMV-seronegative. The sequencing sample was made of PBMCs.

CDR3 loop: CASSKETGAAGGYTF. The CDR3 bases are TGCGCCAGCTCGAAGGAAACAGGGGCAGCTGGTGGCTACACCTTC. The J gene is TRBJ1-2, the V gene TRBV5-1; 7 nucleotides align to TRBD1. The germline gives CDR1 SGHRS, CDR2 YFSETQ. The CDR3 covers 15 residues. The junction had 16 bases not matched to a gene; V was cut back by 7 bases and J by 7 bases.